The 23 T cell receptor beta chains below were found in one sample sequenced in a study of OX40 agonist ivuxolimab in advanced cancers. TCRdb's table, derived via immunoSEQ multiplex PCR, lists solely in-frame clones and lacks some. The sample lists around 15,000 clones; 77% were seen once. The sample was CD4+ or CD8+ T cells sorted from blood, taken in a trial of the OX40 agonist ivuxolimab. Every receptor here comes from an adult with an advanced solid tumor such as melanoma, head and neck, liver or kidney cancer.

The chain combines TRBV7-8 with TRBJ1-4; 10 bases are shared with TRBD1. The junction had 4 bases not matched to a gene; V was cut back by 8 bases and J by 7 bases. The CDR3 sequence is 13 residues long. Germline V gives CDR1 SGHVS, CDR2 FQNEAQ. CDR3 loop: CASGTGVSEKLFF. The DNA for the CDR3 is TGTGCCAGCGGGACAGGGGTTAGTGAAAAACTGTTTTTT.

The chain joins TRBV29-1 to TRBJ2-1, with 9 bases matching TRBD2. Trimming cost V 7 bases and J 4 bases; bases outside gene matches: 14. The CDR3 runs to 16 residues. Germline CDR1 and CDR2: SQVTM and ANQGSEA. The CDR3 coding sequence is TGCAGCGGGGAGGATGATCCTAGCGGGGATTACAATGAGCAGTTCTTC. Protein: CSGEDDPSGDYNEQFF.

The CDR3 is CASSLALASTGELFF. CDR3 coding DNA: TGTGCCAGCAGCTTAGCCCTAGCCTCCACCGGGGAGCTGTTTTTT. This chain uses TRBV7-6 with TRBJ2-2; a weak D match, TRBD2 (5 bases). CDR1 and CDR2 (germline): SGHVS, FNYEAQ. V lost 0 bases and J lost 4, with 9 bases in between. This CDR3 has 15 residues.

The CDR3 loop is CASSFHTLAGGPRVHEQYF. For the CDR3, the DNA is TGTGCCAGCAGCTTTCATACACTAGCGGGAGGGCCCAGGGTCCACGAGCAGTACTTC. The chain employs TRBV7-3 and TRBJ2-7; 13 bases line up with TRBD2. Germline V gene lookup returns CDR1 SGHTA and CDR2 FQGTGA. V lost 3 bases and J lost 5; bases outside the gene matches: 16. The CDR3 spans 19 residues.

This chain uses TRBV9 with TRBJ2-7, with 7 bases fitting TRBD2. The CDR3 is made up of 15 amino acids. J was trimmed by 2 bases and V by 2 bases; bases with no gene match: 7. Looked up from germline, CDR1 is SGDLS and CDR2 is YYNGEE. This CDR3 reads CASSVSPSGPYEQYF. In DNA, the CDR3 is TGTGCCAGCAGCGTGTCGCCTAGCGGCCCCTACGAGCAGTACTTC.

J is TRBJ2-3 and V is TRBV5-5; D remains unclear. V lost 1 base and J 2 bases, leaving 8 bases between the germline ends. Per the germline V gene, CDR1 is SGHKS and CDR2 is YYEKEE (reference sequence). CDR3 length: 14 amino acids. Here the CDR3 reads CASSLLGYTDTQYF. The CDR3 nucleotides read TGTGCCAGCAGCTTGTTGGGATACACAGATACGCAGTATTTT. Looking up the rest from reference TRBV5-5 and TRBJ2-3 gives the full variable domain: DAGVTQSPTHLIKTRGQQVTLRCSPISGHKSVSWYQQVLGQGPQFIFQYYEKEERGRGNFPDRFSARQFPNYSSELNVNALLLGDSALYLCASSLLGYTDTQYFGPGTRLTVL.

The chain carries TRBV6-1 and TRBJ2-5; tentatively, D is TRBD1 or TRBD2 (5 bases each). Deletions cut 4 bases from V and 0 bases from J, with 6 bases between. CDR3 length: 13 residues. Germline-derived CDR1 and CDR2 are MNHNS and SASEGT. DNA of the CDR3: TGTGCCAGCAGTGGGGACCACCAAGAGACCCAGTACTTC. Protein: CASSGDHQETQYF.

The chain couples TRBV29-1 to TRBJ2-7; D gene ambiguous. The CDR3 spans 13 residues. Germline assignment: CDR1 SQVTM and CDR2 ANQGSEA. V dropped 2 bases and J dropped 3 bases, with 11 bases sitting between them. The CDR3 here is CSVELQSNYEQYF. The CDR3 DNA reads TGCAGCGTTGAACTACAGAGTAACTACGAGCAGTACTTC.

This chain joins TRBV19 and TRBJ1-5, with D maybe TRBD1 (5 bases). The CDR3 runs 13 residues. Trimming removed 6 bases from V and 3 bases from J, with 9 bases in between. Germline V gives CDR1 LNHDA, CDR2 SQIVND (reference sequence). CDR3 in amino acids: CASSGGFNQPQHF. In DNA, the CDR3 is TGTGCCAGTAGCGGGGGTTTCAATCAGCCCCAGCATTTT.

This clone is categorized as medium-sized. The chain's CDR3 is CASSGQGSTEAFF. CDR3 sequence (DNA): TGTGCCAGCAGCGGACAGGGATCCACTGAAGCTTTCTTT. The chain has TRBV11-3 and TRBJ1-1; TRBD1 matches at 8 bases. The CDR3 extends over 13 amino acids. The germline V gene has CDR1 SGHNT and CDR2 YENEEA. After removal of 5 bases from V and 4 bases from J, the junction contained 3 bases not matched to a gene. The whole variable domain, remainder taken from reference TRBV11-3 and TRBJ1-1, is EAGVVQSPRYKIIEKKQPVAFWCNPISGHNTLYWYLQNLGQGPELLIRYENEEAVDDSQLPKDRFSAERLKGVDSTLKIQPAELGDSAVYLCASSGQGSTEAFFGQGTRLTVV.

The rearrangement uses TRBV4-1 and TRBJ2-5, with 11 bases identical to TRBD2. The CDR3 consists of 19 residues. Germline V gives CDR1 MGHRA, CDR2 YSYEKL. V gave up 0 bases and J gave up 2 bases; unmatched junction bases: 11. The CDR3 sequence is CASSQDSSSGRGGQETQYF. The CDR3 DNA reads TGCGCCAGCAGCCAAGATAGTAGTAGCGGGAGGGGAGGGCAAGAGACCCAGTACTTC.

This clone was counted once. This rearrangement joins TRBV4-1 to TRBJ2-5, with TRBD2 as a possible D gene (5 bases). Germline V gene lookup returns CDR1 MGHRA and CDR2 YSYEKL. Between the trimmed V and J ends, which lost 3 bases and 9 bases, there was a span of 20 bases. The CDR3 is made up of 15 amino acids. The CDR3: CASSQELGRVEAQYF. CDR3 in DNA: TGCGCCAGCAGCCAGGAGCTCGGGCGGGTTGAGGCCCAGTACTTC.

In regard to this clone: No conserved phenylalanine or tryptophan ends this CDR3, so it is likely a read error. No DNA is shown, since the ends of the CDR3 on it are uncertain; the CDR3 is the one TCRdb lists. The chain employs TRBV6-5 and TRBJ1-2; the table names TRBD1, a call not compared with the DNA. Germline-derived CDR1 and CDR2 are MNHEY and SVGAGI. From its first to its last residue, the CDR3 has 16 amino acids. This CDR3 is CASSYNRTVLRLWLHL.

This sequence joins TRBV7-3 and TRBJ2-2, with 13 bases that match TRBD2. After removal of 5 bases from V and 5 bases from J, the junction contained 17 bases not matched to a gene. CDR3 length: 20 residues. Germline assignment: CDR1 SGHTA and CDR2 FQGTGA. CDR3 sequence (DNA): TGTGCCAGCAGCCAAAATGGGCTGACACTAGCGGGAGGGCCTACCGGGGAGCTGTTTTTT. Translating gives CASSQNGLTLAGGPTGELFF.

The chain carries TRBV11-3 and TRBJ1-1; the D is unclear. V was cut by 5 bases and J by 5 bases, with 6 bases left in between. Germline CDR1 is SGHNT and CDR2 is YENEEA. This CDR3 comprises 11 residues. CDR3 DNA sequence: TGTGCCAGCAGCGGACTGACTGAAGCTTTCTTT. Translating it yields CASSGLTEAFF.

The CDR3 nucleotides read TGTGCCAGCAGTCGGGACAGGGGGCTCCACGAGCAGTACTTC. Protein: CASSRDRGLHEQYF. This chain uses TRBV28 with TRBJ2-7, with 12 bases that match TRBD1. The germline V gene has CDR1 MDHEN and CDR2 SYDVKM. V shed 5 bases, J shed 5 bases, and the junction held 4 bases outside the gene matches. CDR3 length: 14 amino acids.

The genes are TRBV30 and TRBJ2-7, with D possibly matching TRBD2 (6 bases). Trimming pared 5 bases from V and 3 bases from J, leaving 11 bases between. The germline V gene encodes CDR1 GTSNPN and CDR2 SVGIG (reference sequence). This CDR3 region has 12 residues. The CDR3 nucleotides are TGTGCCTGGGCTAGCGCCGACTACGAGCAGTACTTC. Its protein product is CAWASADYEQYF. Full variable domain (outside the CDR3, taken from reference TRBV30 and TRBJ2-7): SQTIHQWPATLVQPVGSPLSLECTVEGTSNPNLYWYRQAAGRGLQLLFYSVGIGQISSEVPQNLSASRPQDRQFILSSKKLLLSDSGFYLCAWASADYEQYFGPGTRLTVT.

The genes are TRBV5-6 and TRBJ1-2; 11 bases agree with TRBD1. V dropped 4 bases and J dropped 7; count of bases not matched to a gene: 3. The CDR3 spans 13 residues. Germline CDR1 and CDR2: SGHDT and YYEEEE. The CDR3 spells CASSQDRGLGYTF. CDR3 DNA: TGTGCCAGCAGCCAGGACAGGGGGCTTGGCTACACCTTC.

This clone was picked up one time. CDR3 DNA: TGTGCCAGCAGCTTGGGCCTTGGGTCTGAAAAACTGTTTTTT. Translated, it gives CASSLGLGSEKLFF. This chain connects TRBV5-6 to TRBJ1-4; D ambiguous. Per the germline V gene, CDR1 is SGHDT and CDR2 is YYEEEE. The CDR3 extends over 14 amino acids. With 0 bases removed from V and 7 bases from J, the gap between germline ends came to 10 bases.

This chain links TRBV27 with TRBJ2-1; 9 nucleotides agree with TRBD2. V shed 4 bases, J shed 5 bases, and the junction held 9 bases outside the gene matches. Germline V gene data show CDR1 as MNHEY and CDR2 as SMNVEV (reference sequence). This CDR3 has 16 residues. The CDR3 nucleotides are TGTGCCAGCAGTTCCCTCCTAGCGGGACCACACAATGAGCAGTTCTTC. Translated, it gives CASSSLLAGPHNEQFF.

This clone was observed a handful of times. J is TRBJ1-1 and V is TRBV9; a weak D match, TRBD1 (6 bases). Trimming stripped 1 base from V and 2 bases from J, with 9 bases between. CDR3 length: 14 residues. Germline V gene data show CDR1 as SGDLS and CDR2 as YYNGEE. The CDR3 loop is CASSVQGINTEAFF. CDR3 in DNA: TGTGCCAGCAGCGTACAGGGGATTAACACTGAAGCTTTCTTT. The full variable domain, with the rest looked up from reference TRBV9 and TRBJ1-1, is DSGVTQTPKHLITATGQRVTLRCSPRSGDLSVYWYQQSLDQGLQFLIQYYNGEERAKGNILERFSAQQFPDLHSELNLSSLELGDSALYFCASSVQGINTEAFFGQGTRLTVV.

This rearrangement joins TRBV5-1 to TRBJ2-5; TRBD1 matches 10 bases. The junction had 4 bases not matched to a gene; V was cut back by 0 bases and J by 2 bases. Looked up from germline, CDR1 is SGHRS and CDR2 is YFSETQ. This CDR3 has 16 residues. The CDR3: CASSLGDRGEQETQYF. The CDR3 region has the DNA TGCGCCAGCAGCTTGGGGGACAGGGGAGAGCAAGAGACCCAGTACTTC.

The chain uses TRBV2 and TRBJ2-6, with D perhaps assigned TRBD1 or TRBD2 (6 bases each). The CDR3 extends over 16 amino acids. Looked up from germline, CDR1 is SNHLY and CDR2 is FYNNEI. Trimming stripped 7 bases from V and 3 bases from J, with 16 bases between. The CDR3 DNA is TGTGCCAGCACGAAAAGGGGGGTTAGTGGGGCCAACGTCCTGACTTTC. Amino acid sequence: CASTKRGVSGANVLTF.